The next 26 T cell receptor beta chains were all read from a single sample in a study of blood T cell repertoires in COVID-19. Clones were sequenced by immunoSEQ multiplex PCR, and TCRdb holds only the in-frame ones, with some missing. The sample lists around 26,000 clones, 75% to 90% occurring once. Sequences were obtained from peripheral blood. The origin of the receptors is an elderly woman with acute or convalescent COVID-19.

The genes are TRBV27 and TRBJ1-6; TRBD1 matches at 11 bases. The CDR3 loop spans 15 amino acids. V dropped 4 bases and J dropped 11; count of bases not matched to a gene: 7. Germline values: CDR1 MNHEY, CDR2 SMNVEV (reference sequence). Here the CDR3 reads CASSSGTGGGTPLHF. In DNA, the CDR3 is TGTGCCAGCAGTTCCGGGACAGGGGGAGGAACACCCCTCCACTTT.

The rearrangement uses TRBV5-4 and TRBJ2-1; a possible D gene is TRBD1 (6 bases). The CDR3 is made up of 15 amino acids. Germline CDR1 is SGHNT and CDR2 is YYREEE (reference sequence). The germline V and J ends were trimmed by 0 bases and 3 bases, with 10 bases remaining between them. CDR3 nucleotide sequence: TGTGCCAGCAGCTTGGAGGCAGGGGTCTACAATGAGCAGTTCTTC. Its protein product is CASSLEAGVYNEQFF.

The rearrangement joins TRBV5-1 to TRBJ2-1; D is perhaps TRBD2 (7 bases). Deletions cut 1 base from V and 7 bases from J, with 15 bases between. The CDR3 covers 15 residues. CDR1 is SGHRS and CDR2 is YFSETQ in the germline V gene. CDR3 DNA: TGCGCCAGCAGCTTGATGACGGGGGGCGCGAATGAGCAGTTCTTC. Translation: CASSLMTGGANEQFF.

As concerns this clone: One junction end disagrees with the germline gene, perhaps due to a read error. Other DNA sequences from this sample encode an identical CDR3 as well. The CDR3 DNA reads TGCGCCAGCACCCGACAGGGAAACTATGGCTACACCTTC. Translating gives CASTRQGNYGYTF. The chain couples TRBV6-5 to TRBJ1-2; 7 bases are shared with TRBD1. The germline V gene encodes CDR1 MNHEY and CDR2 SVGAGI. CDR3 length: 13 residues.

The chain combines TRBV19 with TRBJ2-7, with 7 nucleotides matching TRBD2. The junction had 4 bases not matched to a gene; V was cut back by 4 bases and J by 1 base. The CDR3 covers 14 residues. Germline CDR1 reads LNHDA; CDR2 reads SQIVND (reference sequence). CDR3 in amino acids: CASSRAGRSYEQYF. The DNA of the CDR3 is TGTGCCAGTAGTAGAGCGGGACGGTCCTACGAGCAGTACTTC.

This chain connects TRBV11-3 to TRBJ2-3, with 9 bases that match TRBD2. Per germline, CDR1 SGHNT and CDR2 YENEEA. The CDR3 consists of 15 residues. The trim removed 4 bases at V and 4 bases at J, leaving 6 bases unmatched. In DNA form, the CDR3 reads TGTGCCAGCAGCTCCAGCGGGGGGAAACCAGATACGCAGTATTTT. Its protein product is CASSSSGGKPDTQYF.

The CDR3: CASSPDRFNTGELFF. The CDR3 coding sequence is TGTGCCAGTAGTCCCGACAGGTTCAACACCGGGGAGCTGTTTTTT. The J gene is TRBJ2-2, the V gene TRBV19; TRBD1 might be the D (6 bases). This CDR3 has 15 residues. The germline V gene encodes CDR1 LNHDA and CDR2 SQIVND (reference sequence). Trimming removed 5 bases from V and 2 bases from J, with 12 bases in between.

The chain links TRBV7-2 to TRBJ2-3, with 9 positions matching TRBD2. Germline lookup yields CDR1 SGHTA and CDR2 FQGNSA. J was trimmed by 7 bases and V by 0 bases; bases with no gene match: 8. CDR3 size: 16 residues. CDR3 protein: CASSLAISGSQNTQYF. The CDR3 DNA follows: TGTGCCAGCAGCTTAGCAATTAGCGGGAGTCAAAATACGCAGTATTTT. Full variable domain (remainder filled in from reference TRBV7-2 and TRBJ2-3): GAGVSQSPSNKVTEKGKDVELRCDPISGHTALYWYRQSLGQGLEFLIYFQGNSAPDKSGLPSDRFSAERTGGSVSTLTIQRTQQEDSAVYLCASSLAISGSQNTQYFGPGTRLTVL.

Worth noting for this clone: The junction departs from the called germline gene at one end, perhaps through a read error. The chain couples TRBV7-7 to TRBJ2-1, with TRBD2 matching 8 bases. The length of the CDR3 is 15 residues. Looked up from germline, CDR1 is SSHAT and CDR2 is FNYEAQ (reference sequence). The CDR3 DNA follows: TGTGCTAGCAGCTTAGGTATAGCGGGGTACAATGAGCAGTTCTTC. Translation gives CASSLGIAGYNEQFF.

J is TRBJ1-4 and V is TRBV5-4, with TRBD1 identical over 7 bases. The CDR3 is 14 amino acids. V dropped 2 bases and J dropped 6; count of bases not matched to a gene: 4. Germline values: CDR1 SGHNT, CDR2 YYREEE (reference sequence). CDR3 sequence (DNA): TGTGCCAGCAGCTTTTACAGGGGTGATGAAAAACTGTTTTTT. As protein: CASSFYRGDEKLFF.

CDR3 sequence reads: CASSSRTGRVNTEAFF. In DNA form, the CDR3 reads TGTGCCAGCAGCTCAAGGACAGGTCGGGTGAACACTGAAGCTTTCTTT. The chain has TRBV5-4 and TRBJ1-1; the match to TRBD1 covers 7 bases. Looked up from germline, CDR1 is SGHNT and CDR2 is YYREEE (reference sequence). The V and J ends lost 3 bases and 0 bases, in that order; junction bases with no gene match: 8. The CDR3 runs 16 residues.

V and J are TRBV19 and TRBJ1-4, with D hard to call. This CDR3 is 15 amino acids long. The germline V and J ends were trimmed by 3 bases and 0 bases, with 8 bases remaining between them. The V gene's germline CDR1 is LNHDA and CDR2 SQIVND (reference sequence). The CDR3 nucleotides read TGTGCCAGTAGTATTTTTGCAGCAACTAATGAAAAACTGTTTTTT. The encoded protein is CASSIFAATNEKLFF.

V is TRBV28 and J is TRBJ1-2; D gene uncertain. The CDR3 covers 12 residues. CDR1 and CDR2 (germline): MDHEN, SYDVKM. With 2 bases removed from V and 4 bases from J, the gap between germline ends came to 5 bases. The CDR3 here is CASSLNTYGYTF. In DNA form, the CDR3 reads TGTGCCAGCAGTTTAAACACCTATGGCTACACCTTC.

The chain couples TRBV19 to TRBJ1-4, with D perhaps TRBD1 (6 bases). Germline V gives CDR1 LNHDA, CDR2 SQIVND (reference sequence). CDR3 length: 15 residues. V lost 8 bases and J lost 6, with 19 bases in between. CDR3 protein: CASAERTAFYEKLFF. The CDR3 coding sequence is TGTGCCAGTGCAGAAAGGACAGCTTTTTATGAAAAACTGTTTTTT.

Concerning this clone itself: Because the CDR3 is missing its conserved closing phenylalanine or tryptophan, this is likely a read error. It is unclear where the CDR3 begins or ends on the DNA, so no DNA is shown, and the CDR3 is as TCRdb lists it. The chain joins TRBV14 to TRBJ2-7; the tabulated D call, TRBD2, remains unverified against the DNA. The CDR3 adds up to 12 amino acids, both ends counted. Looked up from germline, CDR1 is SGHDN and CDR2 is FVKESK. The CDR3 loop is CASSQDLGLISI.

This clone appeared once. CDR3 sequence (DNA): TGTGCCAGCAGCCCCCGGGGGGGCGCGGGACTCCTCTACAATGAGCAGTTCTTC. As protein: CASSPRGGAGLLYNEQFF. The chain employs TRBV9 and TRBJ2-1; 8 nucleotides line up with TRBD2. This CDR3 contains 18 residues. Trimming at V came to 4 bases and at J to 3 bases, leaving 15 bases not matched to a gene. Per the germline V gene, CDR1 is SGDLS and CDR2 is YYNGEE.

This chain connects TRBV24-1 to TRBJ1-2; TRBD1 aligns across 7 bases. The CDR3 sequence is 19 residues long. Germline lookup yields CDR1 KGHDR and CDR2 SFDVKD. The trim removed 5 bases at V and 3 bases at J, leaving 20 bases unmatched. The CDR3 coding sequence is TGTGCCACCAGTGGGGGCTGGGCGGGACAGCTATGTTGGGACTATGGCTACACCTTC. This codes for CATSGGWAGQLCWDYGYTF.

The chain couples TRBV5-1 to TRBJ2-1; 9 nucleotides align to TRBD2. The CDR3 runs 15 residues. In germline, CDR1 is SGHRS, CDR2 YFSETQ. The ends lost 1 base at V and 7 bases at J; junction bases unmatched: 6. The CDR3 loop reads CASSLTSGFSNEQFF. In nucleotides, the CDR3 is TGCGCCAGCAGCTTGACTAGCGGGTTCTCGAATGAGCAGTTCTTC.

The CDR3 region has the DNA TGTGCCTGGAGTGCACAGGGGTTTGGAGATCAGCCCCAGCATTTT. It yields the protein CAWSAQGFGDQPQHF. The V and J genes are TRBV30 and TRBJ1-5, with TRBD1 matching 7 bases. There are 15 residues in the CDR3. V lost 1 base to trimming and J lost 5 bases; unmatched junction nucleotides: 8. Germline V gives CDR1 GTSNPN, CDR2 SVGIG (reference sequence).

This clone was detected only once. The chain joins TRBV10-3 to TRBJ1-1; D is undetermined. Trimming cost V 0 bases and J 3 bases, with 8 bases left between them. CDR3 length equals 14 residues. Germline V gene lookup returns CDR1 ENHRY and CDR2 SYGVKD. CDR3 DNA: TGTGCCATCAGTGAGTCAGGGAGGGACACTGAAGCTTTCTTT. It encodes CAISESGRDTEAFF.

The chain recombines TRBV11-2 with TRBJ1-2, with D uncertain. This CDR3 spans 15 amino acids. Trimming removed 2 bases at V and 7 bases at J, with 17 bases between. The germline V gene encodes CDR1 SGHAT and CDR2 FQNNGV. The CDR3 here is CASSLQLKRDSGYTF. Here the CDR3 DNA reads TGTGCCAGCAGCTTACAGTTGAAGCGAGACTCTGGCTACACCTTC.

This clone showed up just once. The chain is built from TRBV27 and TRBJ1-4; 10 bases map to TRBD1. The CDR3 has 16 residues. Germline lookup yields CDR1 MNHEY and CDR2 SMNVEV (reference sequence). Trimming cost V 5 bases and J 8 bases; bases outside gene matches: 11. CDR3 DNA: TGTGCCAGCAGTCCGTACCGACAGGGGGCTGTCGAAAAACTGTTTTTT. It is translated as CASSPYRQGAVEKLFF.

This clone showed up just a few times. The chain joins TRBV9 to TRBJ1-1; 7 bases line up with TRBD1. The V and J ends lost 0 bases and 1 base, in that order; junction bases with no gene match: 6. The CDR3 covers 16 residues. Germline CDR1 and CDR2: SGDLS and YYNGEE. CDR3 bases: TGTGCCAGCAGCGTAGGGGACAGCTCTCGGAACACTGAAGCTTTCTTT. It is translated as CASSVGDSSRNTEAFF.

The chain couples TRBV30 to TRBJ2-7, with 11 nucleotides matching TRBD2. V lost 0 bases to trimming and J lost 3 bases; unmatched junction nucleotides: 19. The V gene's germline CDR1 is GTSNPN and CDR2 SVGIG (reference sequence). The CDR3 is 20 amino acids. The CDR3 is CAWSVLRPGLAVPSCYEQYF. The CDR3 DNA reads TGTGCCTGGAGTGTACTCCGACCGGGACTAGCGGTACCTTCTTGCTACGAGCAGTACTTC.

The V and J genes are TRBV18 and TRBJ2-7; 11 nucleotides line up with TRBD1. CDR1 and CDR2 from the germline V gene are KGHSH and LQKENI. V shed 3 bases, J shed 7 bases, and the junction held 5 bases outside the gene matches. CDR3 length: 14 amino acids. The CDR3 bases are TGTGCCAGCTCACCCGGACAGGGGGCTGGAGAGCAGTACTTC. The encoded protein is CASSPGQGAGEQYF.

This clone has only one observation. The chain employs TRBV5-1 and TRBJ1-2; D gene ambiguous. Trimming pared 3 bases from V and 2 bases from J, leaving 11 bases between. CDR1 and CDR2 from the germline V gene are SGHRS and YFSETQ. This CDR3 spans 14 amino acids. The CDR3 sequence is CASSSFGVNYGYTF. The CDR3 nucleotides read TGCGCCAGCAGCTCTTTCGGGGTAAACTATGGCTACACCTTC.